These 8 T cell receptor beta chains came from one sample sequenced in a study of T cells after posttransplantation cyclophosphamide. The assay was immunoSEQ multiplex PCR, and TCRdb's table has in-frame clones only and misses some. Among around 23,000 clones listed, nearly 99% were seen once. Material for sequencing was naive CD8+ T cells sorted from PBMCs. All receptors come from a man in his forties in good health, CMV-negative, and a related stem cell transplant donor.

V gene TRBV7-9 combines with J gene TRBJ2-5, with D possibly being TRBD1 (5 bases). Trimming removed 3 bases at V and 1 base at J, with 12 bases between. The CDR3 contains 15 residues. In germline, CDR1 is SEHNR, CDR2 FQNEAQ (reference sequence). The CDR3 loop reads CASSLAGRFQETQYF. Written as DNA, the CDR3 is TGTGCCAGCAGCTTGGCAGGGCGGTTCCAAGAGACCCAGTACTTC.

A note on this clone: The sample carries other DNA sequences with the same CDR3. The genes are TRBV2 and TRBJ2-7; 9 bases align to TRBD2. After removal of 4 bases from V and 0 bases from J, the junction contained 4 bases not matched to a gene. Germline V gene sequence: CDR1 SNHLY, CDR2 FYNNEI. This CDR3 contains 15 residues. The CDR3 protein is CASSGTSAPSYEQYF. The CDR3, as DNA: TGTGCCAGCAGTGGGACTAGCGCCCCCTCCTACGAGCAGTACTTC.

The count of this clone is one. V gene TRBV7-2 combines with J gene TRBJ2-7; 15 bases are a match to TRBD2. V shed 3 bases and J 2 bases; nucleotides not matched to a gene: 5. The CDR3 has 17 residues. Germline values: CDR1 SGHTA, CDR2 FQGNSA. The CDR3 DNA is TGTGCCAGCAGCTTGGGACTAGCGGGAGGCCCAGCCTACGAGCAGTACTTC. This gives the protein CASSLGLAGGPAYEQYF.

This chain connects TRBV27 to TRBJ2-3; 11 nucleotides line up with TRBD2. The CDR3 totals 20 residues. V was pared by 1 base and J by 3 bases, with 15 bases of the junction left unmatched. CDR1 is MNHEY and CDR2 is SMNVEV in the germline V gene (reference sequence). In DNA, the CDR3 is TGTGCCAGCAGTTTATTGTCCCCCCGCCTAGCGGGAGGACGGACAGATACGCAGTATTTT. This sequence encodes CASSLLSPRLAGGRTDTQYF.

The CDR3, as DNA: TGTGCCAGTAGTATACGGACTAGCGGTAAATACTACGAGCAGTACTTC. It translates to CASSIRTSGKYYEQYF. The rearrangement uses TRBV19 and TRBJ2-7; 10 positions agree with TRBD2. V was clipped by 2 bases and J by 3 bases; unmatched bases: 7. The CDR3 runs to 16 residues. CDR1 is LNHDA, CDR2 SQIVND, per germline (reference sequence).

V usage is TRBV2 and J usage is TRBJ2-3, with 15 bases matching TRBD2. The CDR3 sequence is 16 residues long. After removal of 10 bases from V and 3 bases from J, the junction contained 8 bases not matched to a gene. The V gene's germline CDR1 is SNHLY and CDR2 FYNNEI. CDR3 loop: CATLSGTSGRTDTQYF. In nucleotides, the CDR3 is TGTGCCACCCTGAGTGGGACTAGCGGGAGGACAGATACGCAGTATTTT.

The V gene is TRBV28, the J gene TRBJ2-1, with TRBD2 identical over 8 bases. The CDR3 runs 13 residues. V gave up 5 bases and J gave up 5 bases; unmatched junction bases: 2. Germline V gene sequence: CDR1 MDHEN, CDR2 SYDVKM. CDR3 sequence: CASSQAGDNEQFF. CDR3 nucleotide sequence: TGTGCCAGCAGTCAAGCGGGGGACAATGAGCAGTTCTTC.

The CDR3 sequence is CASSLAGRNYEQYF. In DNA form, the CDR3 reads TGTGCCAGCAGCTTGGCAGGGCGAAACTACGAGCAGTACTTC. This chain uses TRBV5-4 with TRBJ2-7; D might be TRBD1 (5 bases). The ends were cut back, 0 bases at V and 3 bases at J, with 10 bases in the middle. In germline, CDR1 is SGHNT, CDR2 YYREEE (reference sequence). This CDR3 comprises 14 residues.